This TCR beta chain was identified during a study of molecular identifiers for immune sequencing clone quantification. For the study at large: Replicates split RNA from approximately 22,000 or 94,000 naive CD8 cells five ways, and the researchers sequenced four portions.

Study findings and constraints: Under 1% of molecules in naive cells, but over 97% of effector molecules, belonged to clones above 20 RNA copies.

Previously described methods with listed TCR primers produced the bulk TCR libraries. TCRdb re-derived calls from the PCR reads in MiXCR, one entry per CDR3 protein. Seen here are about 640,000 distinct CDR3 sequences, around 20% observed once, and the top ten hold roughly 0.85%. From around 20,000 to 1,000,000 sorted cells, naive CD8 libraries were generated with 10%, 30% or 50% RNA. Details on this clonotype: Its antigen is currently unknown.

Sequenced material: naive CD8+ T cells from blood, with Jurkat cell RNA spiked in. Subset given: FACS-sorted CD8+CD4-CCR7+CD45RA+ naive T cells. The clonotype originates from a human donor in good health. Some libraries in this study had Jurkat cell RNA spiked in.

The CDR3 loop reads CASNPPGPLNTGELFF. CDR3 nucleotides: TGTGCCAGCAACCCGCCGGGACCGTTGAACACCGGGGAGCTGTTTTTT. The gene calls are TRBV12-3 or TRBV12-4 and TRBJ2-2; D is possibly TRBD1 or TRBD2 (5 bases each). This CDR3 contains 16 residues. V was trimmed by 7 bases and J by 1 base, leaving 16 bases between them.